This T cell receptor beta chain appears in the sequencing data of a study of PD-L1 blockade in urothelial cancer. The wider study: Analyses used blood from 3 weeks (second dose) and 6 weeks after treatment start. Researchers found blood samples held a median of approximately 150,000 T cells.

Stated time point: pretreatment peripheral blood. Method: immunoSEQ multiplex PCR; TCRdb's copy keeps in-frame clones and lacks some. Of approximately 88,000 clones listed, roughly 89% are singletons. Between the trimmed V and J ends, which lost 2 bases and 6 bases, there was a span of 16 bases. The CDR3 is 15 amino acids. Germline V gene sequence: CDR1 SGHTS, CDR2 YDEGEE. This chain links TRBV5-8 with TRBJ2-3; D may be TRBD1 (6 bases). The sequence was obtained from a man in his fifties or sixties with urothelial cancer. The source material was PBMCs, sampled around atezolizumab (anti-PD-L1) treatment. CDR3 in amino acids: CASSLTGHRSDTQYF. The CDR3 DNA is TGTGCCAGCAGCTTAACGGGACATCGTTCGGATACGCAGTATTTT. The full variable domain, with the rest looked up from reference TRBV5-8 and TRBJ2-3, is EAGVTQSPTHLIKTRGQQATLRCSPISGHTSVYWYQQALGLGLQFLLWYDEGEERNRGNFPPRFSGRQFPNYSSELNVNALELEDSALYLCASSLTGHRSDTQYFGPGTRLTVL.